This record concerns one T cell receptor (beta chain) sequence. The antigen is undetermined. The sample comes from a study of CD8 T cells in ankylosing spondylitis. Study observations and caveats: Ankylosing spondylitis blood appeared to carry a characteristic TCR beta motif of roughly eight highly homologous variants. Researchers report that disease-linked clones proved CD8+ and relatively rare in peripheral blood. Enrichment of disease-linked clones was reportedly significant in matched ankylosing spondylitis synovial fluid.

Researchers built TCR beta libraries using quantitative 5'-RACE with molecular barcodes. Each CDR3 protein is one row after TCRdb ran MiXCR on the 5' RACE reads. The sample contains 300,000 to 400,000 distinct CDR3 sequences, about 14% of which appear only once. Germline V lookup: CDR1 SGHVS, CDR2 FNYEAQ. This CDR3 region has 15 residues. The J segment lost 5 bases and the V segment lost 0 bases, leaving 6 bases of the junction unmatched. The rearrangement links TRBV7-6 to TRBJ1-1; 7 nucleotides line up with TRBD1. Sample: blood, either unsorted or a sorted T cell fraction (not recorded which). The clonotype originates from a male donor with ankylosing spondylitis or in good health (not recorded which). CDR3 in DNA: TGTGCCAGCAGCTTAGCGAGGGGGCCGGGGACTGAAGCTTTCTTT. It specifies CASSLARGPGTEAFF.